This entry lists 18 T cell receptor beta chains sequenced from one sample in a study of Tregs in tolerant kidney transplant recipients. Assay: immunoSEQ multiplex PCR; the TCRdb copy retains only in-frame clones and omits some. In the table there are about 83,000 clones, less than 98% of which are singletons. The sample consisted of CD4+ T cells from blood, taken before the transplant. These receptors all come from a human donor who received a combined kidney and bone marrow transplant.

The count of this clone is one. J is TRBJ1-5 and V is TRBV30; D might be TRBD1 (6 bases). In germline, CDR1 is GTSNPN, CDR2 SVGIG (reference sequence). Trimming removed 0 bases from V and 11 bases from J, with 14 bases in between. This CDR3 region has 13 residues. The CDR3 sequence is CAWSVQGSATQHF. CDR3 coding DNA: TGTGCCTGGAGTGTACAGGGTTCCGCGACCCAGCATTTT.

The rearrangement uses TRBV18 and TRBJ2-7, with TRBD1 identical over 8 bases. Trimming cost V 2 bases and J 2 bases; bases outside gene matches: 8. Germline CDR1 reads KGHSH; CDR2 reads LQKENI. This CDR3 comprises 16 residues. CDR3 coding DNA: TGTGCCAGCTCACCATGGGGCGGGACAGGAGCCTACGAGCAGTACTTC. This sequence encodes CASSPWGGTGAYEQYF.

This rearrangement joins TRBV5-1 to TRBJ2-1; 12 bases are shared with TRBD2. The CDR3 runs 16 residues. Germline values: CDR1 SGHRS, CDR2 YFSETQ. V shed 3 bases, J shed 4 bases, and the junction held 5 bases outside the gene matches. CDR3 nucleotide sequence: TGCGCCAGCAGCTCCTCGACTAGCGGGGGTTACAATGAGCAGTTCTTC. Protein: CASSSSTSGGYNEQFF. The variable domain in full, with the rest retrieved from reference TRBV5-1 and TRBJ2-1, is KAGVTQTPRYLIKTRGQQVTLSCSPISGHRSVSWYQQTPGQGLQFLFEYFSETQRNKGNFPGRFSGRQFSNSRSEMNVSTLELGDSALYLCASSSSTSGGYNEQFFGPGTRLTVL.

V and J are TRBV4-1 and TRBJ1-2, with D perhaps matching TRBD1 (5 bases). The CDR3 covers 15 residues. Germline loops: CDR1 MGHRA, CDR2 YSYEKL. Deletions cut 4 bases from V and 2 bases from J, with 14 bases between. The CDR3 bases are TGCGCCAGCAGCCGGGATGTGGGACTCAACTATGGCTACACCTTC. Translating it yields CASSRDVGLNYGYTF.

The CDR3: CASSVLQGAIDTQYF. The DNA for the CDR3 is TGTGCCAGCAGTGTTTTACAGGGGGCTATAGATACGCAGTATTTT. This chain connects TRBV6-1 to TRBJ2-3, with 9 bases lining up with TRBD1. This CDR3 spans 15 amino acids. Germline loops: CDR1 MNHNS, CDR2 SASEGT. V lost 4 bases, J lost 5 bases, and 7 bases stayed unmatched.

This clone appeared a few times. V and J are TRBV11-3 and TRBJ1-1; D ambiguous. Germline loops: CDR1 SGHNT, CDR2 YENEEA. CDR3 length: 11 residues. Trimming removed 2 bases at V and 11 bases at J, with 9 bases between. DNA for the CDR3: TGTGCCAGCAGCTTAAGTACGAGGGCTTTCTTT. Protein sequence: CASSLSTRAFF.

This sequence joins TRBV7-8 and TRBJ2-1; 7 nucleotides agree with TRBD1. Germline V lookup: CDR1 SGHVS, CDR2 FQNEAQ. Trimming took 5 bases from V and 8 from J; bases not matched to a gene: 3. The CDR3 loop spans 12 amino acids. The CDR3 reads CASSIGGDEQFF. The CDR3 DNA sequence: TGTGCCAGCAGCATAGGGGGCGATGAGCAGTTCTTC. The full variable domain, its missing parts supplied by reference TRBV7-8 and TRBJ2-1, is GAGVSQSPRYKVAKRGQDVALRCDPISGHVSLFWYQQALGQGPEFLTYFQNEAQLDKSGLPSDRFFAERPEGSVSTLKIQRTQQEDSAVYLCASSIGGDEQFFGPGTRLTVL.

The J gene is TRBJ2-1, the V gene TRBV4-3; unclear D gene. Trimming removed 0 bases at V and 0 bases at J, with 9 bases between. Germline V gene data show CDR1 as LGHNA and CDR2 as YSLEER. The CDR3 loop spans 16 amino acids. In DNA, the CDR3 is TGCGCCAGCAGCCAAGATCCCCCGCGCTCCTACAATGAGCAGTTCTTC. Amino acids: CASSQDPPRSYNEQFF.

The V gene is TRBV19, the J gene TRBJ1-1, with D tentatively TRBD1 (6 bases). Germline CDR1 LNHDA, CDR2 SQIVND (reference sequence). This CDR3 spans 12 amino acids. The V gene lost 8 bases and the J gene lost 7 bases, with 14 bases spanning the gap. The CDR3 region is CASAQGGVEAFF. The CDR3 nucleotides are TGTGCCAGTGCCCAAGGGGGGGTTGAAGCTTTCTTT.

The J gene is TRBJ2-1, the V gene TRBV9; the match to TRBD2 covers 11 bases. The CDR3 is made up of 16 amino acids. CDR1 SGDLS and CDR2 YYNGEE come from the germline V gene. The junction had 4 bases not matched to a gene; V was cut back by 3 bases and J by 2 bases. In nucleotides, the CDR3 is TGTGCCAGCAGCGCCCAACTAGCGGGAGCCTACAATGAGCAGTTCTTC. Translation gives CASSAQLAGAYNEQFF.

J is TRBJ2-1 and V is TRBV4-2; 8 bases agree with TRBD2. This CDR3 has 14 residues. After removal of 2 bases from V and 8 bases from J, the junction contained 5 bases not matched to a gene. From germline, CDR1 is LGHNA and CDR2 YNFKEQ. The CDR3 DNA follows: TGTGCCAGCAGCCAAACGGGAGGGCCTTATGAGCAGTTCTTC. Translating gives CASSQTGGPYEQFF.

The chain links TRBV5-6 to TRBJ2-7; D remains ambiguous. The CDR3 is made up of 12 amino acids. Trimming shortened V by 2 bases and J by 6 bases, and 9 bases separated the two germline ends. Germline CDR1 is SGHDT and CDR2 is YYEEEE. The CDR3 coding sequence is TGTGCCAGCAGCTTATCTTCTTTCGAGCAGTACTTC. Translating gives CASSLSSFEQYF.

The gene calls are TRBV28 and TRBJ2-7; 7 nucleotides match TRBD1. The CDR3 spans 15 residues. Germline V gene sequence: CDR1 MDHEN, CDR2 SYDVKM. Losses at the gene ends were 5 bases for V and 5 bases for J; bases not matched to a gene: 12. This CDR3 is CASSRTDRVWDEQYF. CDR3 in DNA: TGTGCCAGCAGTCGCACCGACAGGGTTTGGGACGAGCAGTACTTC.

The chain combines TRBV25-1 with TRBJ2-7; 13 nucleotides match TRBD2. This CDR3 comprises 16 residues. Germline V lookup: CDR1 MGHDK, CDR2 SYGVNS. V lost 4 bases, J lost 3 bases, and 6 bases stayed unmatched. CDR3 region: CASSALAGGRFYEQYF. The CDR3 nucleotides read TGTGCCAGCAGTGCACTAGCGGGAGGGAGATTCTACGAGCAGTACTTC.

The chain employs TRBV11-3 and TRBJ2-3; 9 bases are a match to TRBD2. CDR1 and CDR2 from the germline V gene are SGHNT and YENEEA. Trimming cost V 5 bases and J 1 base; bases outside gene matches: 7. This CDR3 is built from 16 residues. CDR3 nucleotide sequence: TGTGCCAGCAGCCGGGGGGTAGCGGGGGGCACAGATACGCAGTATTTT. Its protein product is CASSRGVAGGTDTQYF.

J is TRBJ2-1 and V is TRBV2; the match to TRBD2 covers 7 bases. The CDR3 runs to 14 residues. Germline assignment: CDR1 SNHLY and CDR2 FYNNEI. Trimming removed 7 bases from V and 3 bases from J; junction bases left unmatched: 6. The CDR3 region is CASNGLGLYNEQFF. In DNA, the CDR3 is TGTGCCAGCAACGGACTAGGCCTCTACAATGAGCAGTTCTTC.

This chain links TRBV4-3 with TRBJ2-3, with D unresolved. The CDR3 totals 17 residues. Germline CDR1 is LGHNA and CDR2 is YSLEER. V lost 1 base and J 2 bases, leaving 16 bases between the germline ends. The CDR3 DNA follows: TGCGCCAGCAGCCAAGGGGCGCTTACTGGATACACAGATACGCAGTATTTT. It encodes CASSQGALTGYTDTQYF.

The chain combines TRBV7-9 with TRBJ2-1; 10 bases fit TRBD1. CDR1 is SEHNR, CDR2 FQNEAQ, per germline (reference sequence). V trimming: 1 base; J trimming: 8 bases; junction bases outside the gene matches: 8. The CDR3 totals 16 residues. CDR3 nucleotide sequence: TGTGCCAGCAGCTTAGGGGGACAGGGGTGGCTCGATGAGCAGTTCTTC. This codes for CASSLGGQGWLDEQFF. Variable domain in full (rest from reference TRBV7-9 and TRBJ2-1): DTGVSQNPRHKITKRGQNVTFRCDPISEHNRLYWYRQTLGQGPEFLTYFQNEAQLEKSRLLSDRFSAERPKGSFSTLEIQRTEQGDSAMYLCASSLGGQGWLDEQFFGPGTRLTVL.